What follows is one TCR beta chain and its context. Its antigen remains unidentified. Base qualities are not at hand, and no much larger clone is one base apart. The data belong to a study of CD4+ T cells in melanoma (dated by TCRdb to 2021 to 2024). Regarding the complete study: The study examined neoantigen-specific CD4+ T cells in human melanoma.

From the germline V gene (reference sequence), CDR1 is LNHNV and CDR2 is YYDKDF. Deletion took 5 bases off V and 2 bases off J, with a span of 13 bases between the germline ends. The CDR3 has 14 amino acids, counting the end cysteine and phenylalanine. The DNA shown is the 42-base CDR3, in frame from base 1. The research as a whole found: The report described a correlation between neoantigen-specific CD4+ T cells and the function of CD8+ T cells, macrophages and B cells. Neoantigen-specific CD4+ T cells in melanoma were reported to have a range of differentiation states.

The donors were melanoma patients. Library generation was performed with the immunoSEQ multiplex PCR assay. As stored in TCRdb, this immuneACCESS dataset retains in-frame rearrangements with V and J assigned. A fraction of the clones does not appear; measured against another copy, unresolved V genes explain less than half of the discrepancy, and the remainder lacks a known reason. In this sample the table shows over 14,000 clones, roughly 63% of which occur a single time. Together, the top ten hold about 14% of the sample. This clonotype originated in a human donor with melanoma. What was sequenced was cells from a culture (not recorded whether cultured in vitro). The chain is assembled from TRBV15 and TRBJ2-7; the D gene could be either TRBD1 or TRBD2, each agreeing at 5 bases. In nucleotide form, the sequence is TGTGCCACCAGCCCCCGGGACGGTACCTACGAGCAGTACTTC. This translates into CATSPRDGTYEQYF.